This T cell receptor beta chain was recorded in a study of blood T cell repertoires in COVID-19. Study summary: From T cells, B-cell-depleted T cells, or PBMCs came the material, which was cDNA or gDNA.

Repertoires were generated with immunoSEQ multiplex PCR, while TCRdb's copy carries only in-frame clones and drops some. The sample consists of a few hundred thousand clones, 65% to 85% of them appearing once. Points on this clone: An end of the junction differs from the germline gene, which may be a read error.

The specimen sequenced was peripheral blood. The TCR was taken from a woman between 50 and 59 years old with acute or convalescent COVID-19.

DNA for the CDR3: TGTGCCAGCAGCTTGGTGGACAGCATGACCCAAGATTTT. It translates to CASSLVDSMTQDF. The chain is built from TRBV5-4 and TRBJ1-3; D possibly corresponds to TRBD1 (6 bases). CDR1 and CDR2 (germline): SGHNT, YYREEE (reference sequence). CDR3 length: 13 residues.